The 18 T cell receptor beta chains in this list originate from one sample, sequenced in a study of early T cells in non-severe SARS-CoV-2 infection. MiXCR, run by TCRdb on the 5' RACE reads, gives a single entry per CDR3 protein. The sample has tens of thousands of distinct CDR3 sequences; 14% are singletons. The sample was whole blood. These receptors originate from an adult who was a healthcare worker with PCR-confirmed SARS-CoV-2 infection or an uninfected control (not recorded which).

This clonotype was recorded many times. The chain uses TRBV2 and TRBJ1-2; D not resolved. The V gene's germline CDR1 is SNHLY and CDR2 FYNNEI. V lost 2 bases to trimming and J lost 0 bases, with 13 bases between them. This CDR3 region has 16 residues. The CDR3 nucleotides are TGTGCCAGCAGTGAACAGGCGTTCCAAGCTAACTATGGCTACACCTTC. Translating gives CASSEQAFQANYGYTF.

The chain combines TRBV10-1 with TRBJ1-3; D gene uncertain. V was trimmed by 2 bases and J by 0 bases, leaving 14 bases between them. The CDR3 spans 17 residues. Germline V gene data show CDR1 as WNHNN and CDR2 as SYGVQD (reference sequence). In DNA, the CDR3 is TGCGCCAGCAGTGAGAACTGCCAGGCACTCTCTGGAAACACCATATATTTT. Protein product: CASSENCQALSGNTIYF.

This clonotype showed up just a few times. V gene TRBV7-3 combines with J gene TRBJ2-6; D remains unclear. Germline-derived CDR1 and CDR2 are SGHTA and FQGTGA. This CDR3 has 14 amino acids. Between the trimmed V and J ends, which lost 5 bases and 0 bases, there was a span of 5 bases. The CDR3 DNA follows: TGTGCCAGCAGCAGGGCCTCTGGGGCCAACGTCCTGACTTTC. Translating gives CASSRASGANVLTF.

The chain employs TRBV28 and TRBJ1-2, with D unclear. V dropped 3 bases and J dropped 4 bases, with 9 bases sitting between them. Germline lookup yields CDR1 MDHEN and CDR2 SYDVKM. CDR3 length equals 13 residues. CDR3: CASSFRQSYGYTF. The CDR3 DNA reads TGTGCCAGCAGTTTTAGGCAATCCTATGGCTACACCTTC.

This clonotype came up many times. CDR3 sequence: CASSYPLGRNTEAFF. The CDR3 nucleotides read TGTGCCAGCAGTTACCCACTAGGGAGGAACACTGAAGCTTTCTTT. The J gene is TRBJ1-1, the V gene TRBV6-6, with unresolved D. Germline CDR1 reads MNHNY; CDR2 reads SVGAGI (reference sequence). The CDR3 covers 15 residues. The V end lost 2 bases, the J end lost 1 base, and 11 bases lay between the germline ends.

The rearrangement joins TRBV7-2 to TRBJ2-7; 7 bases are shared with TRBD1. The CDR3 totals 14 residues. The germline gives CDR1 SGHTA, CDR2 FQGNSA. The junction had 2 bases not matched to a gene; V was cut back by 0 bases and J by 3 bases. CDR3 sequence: CASSLAQGDYEQYF. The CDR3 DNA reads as TGTGCCAGCAGCTTAGCCCAGGGGGACTACGAGCAGTACTTC.

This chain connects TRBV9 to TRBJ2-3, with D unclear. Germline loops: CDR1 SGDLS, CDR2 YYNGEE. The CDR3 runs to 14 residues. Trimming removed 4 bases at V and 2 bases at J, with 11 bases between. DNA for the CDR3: TGTGCCAGCAGCCTCCGAACGACCACAGATACGCAGTATTTT. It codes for CASSLRTTTDTQYF.

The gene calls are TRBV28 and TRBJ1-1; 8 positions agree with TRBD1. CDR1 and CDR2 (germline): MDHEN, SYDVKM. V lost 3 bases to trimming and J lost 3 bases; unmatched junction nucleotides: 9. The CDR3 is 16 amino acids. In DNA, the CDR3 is TGTGCCAGCAGTTTGGCCGACAGGGGATTTCACACTGAAGCTTTCTTT. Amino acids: CASSLADRGFHTEAFF.

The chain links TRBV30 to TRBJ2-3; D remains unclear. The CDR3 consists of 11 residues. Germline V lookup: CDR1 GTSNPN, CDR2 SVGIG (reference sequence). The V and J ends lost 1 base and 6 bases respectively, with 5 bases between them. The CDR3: CAWSELDTQYF. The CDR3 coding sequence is TGTGCCTGGAGTGAGTTGGATACGCAGTATTTT. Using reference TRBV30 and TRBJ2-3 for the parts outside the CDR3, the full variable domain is SQTIHQWPATLVQPVGSPLSLECTVEGTSNPNLYWYRQAAGRGLQLLFYSVGIGQISSEVPQNLSASRPQDRQFILSSKKLLLSDSGFYLCAWSELDTQYFGPGTRLTVL.

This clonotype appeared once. CDR3 nucleotides: TGTGCCACCCGGTTGATGTCAGTTATGCCCGGTGGCGCTGAAGCTTTCTTT. Translation: CATRLMSVMPGGAEAFF. The chain is built from TRBV6-1 and TRBJ1-1; D is unclear. The CDR3 sequence is 17 residues long. The V and J ends lost 10 bases and 6 bases respectively, with 30 bases between them. Germline V gene lookup returns CDR1 MNHNS and CDR2 SASEGT.

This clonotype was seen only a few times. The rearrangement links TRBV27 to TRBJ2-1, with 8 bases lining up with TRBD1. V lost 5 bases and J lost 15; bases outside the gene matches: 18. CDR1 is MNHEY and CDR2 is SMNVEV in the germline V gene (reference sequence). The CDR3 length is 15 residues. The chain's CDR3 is CASSVDRGQYQRGFF. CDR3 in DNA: TGTGCCAGCAGTGTCGACAGGGGACAATACCAGAGGGGGTTCTTC.

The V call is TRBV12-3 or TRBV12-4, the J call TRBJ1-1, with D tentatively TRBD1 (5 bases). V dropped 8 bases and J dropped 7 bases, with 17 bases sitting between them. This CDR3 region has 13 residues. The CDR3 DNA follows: TGTGCCAGCGGTGGGAATGAGGGGAGTGAAGCTTTCTTT. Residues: CASGGNEGSEAFF.

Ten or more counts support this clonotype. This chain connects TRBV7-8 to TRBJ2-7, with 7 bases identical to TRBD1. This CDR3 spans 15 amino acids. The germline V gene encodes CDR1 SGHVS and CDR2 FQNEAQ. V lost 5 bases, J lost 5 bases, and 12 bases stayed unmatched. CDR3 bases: TGTGCCAGCAGCCGACCCGGACAGGTAGAGGACGAGCAGTACTTC. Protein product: CASSRPGQVEDEQYF.

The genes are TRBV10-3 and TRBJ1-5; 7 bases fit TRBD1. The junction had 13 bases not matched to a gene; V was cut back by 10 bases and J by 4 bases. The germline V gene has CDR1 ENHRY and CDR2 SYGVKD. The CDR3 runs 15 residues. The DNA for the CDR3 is TGTGCCACCGGCCCCACAGGGGAGGAGAATCAGCCCCAGCATTTT. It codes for CATGPTGEENQPQHF.

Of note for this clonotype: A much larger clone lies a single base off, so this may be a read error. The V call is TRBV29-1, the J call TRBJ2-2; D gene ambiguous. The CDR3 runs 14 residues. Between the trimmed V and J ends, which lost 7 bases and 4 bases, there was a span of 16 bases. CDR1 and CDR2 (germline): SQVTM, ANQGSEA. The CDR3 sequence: CSADKALSTGELFF. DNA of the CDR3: TGCAGCGCTGATAAGGCACTGAGCACCGGGGAGCTGTTTTTT.

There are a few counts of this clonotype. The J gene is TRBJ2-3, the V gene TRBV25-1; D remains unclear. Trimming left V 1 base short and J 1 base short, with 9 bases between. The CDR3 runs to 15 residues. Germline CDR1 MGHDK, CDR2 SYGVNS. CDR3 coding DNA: TGTGCCAGCAGTGAATCGAGGCAGGGCACAGATACGCAGTATTTT. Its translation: CASSESRQGTDTQYF.

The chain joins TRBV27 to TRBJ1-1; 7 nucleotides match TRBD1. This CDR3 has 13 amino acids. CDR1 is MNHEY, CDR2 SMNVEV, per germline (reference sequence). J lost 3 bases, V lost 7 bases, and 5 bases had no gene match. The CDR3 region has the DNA TGTGCCAGCAAGGAGACAGGGTACACTGAAGCTTTCTTT. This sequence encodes CASKETGYTEAFF.

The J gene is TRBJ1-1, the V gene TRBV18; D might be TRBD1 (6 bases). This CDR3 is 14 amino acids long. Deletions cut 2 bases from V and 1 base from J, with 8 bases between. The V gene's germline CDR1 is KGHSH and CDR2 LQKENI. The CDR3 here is CASSPGQSNTEAFF. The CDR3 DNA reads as TGTGCCAGCTCACCAGGACAGTCGAACACTGAAGCTTTCTTT.